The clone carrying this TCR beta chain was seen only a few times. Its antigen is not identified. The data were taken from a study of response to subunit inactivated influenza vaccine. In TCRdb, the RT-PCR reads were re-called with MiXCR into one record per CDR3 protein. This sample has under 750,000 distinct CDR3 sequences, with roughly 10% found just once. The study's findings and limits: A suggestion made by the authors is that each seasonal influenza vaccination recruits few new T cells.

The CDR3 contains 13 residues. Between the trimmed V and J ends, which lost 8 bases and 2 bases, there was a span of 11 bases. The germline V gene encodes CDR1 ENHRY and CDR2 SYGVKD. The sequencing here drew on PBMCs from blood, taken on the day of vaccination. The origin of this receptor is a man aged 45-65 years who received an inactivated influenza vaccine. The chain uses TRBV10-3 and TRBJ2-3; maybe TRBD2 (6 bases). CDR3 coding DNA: TGTGCCATCCGGTCTAGCGCCACAGATACGCAGTATTTT. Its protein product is CAIRSSATDTQYF.